This T cell receptor (beta chain) derives from a study of metastatic and nonmetastatic thyroid tumors. Many counts were recorded for this clone. Not a single patient had been given any form of treatment at any point before undergoing thyroid surgery. Germline-derived CDR1 and CDR2 are MNHEY and SMNVEV (reference sequence). The V end was cut by 6 bases, the J end by 1 base, with 16 bases between. This CDR3 has 15 residues. TCRdb reprocessed the PCR reads via MiXCR. The sample shows 25,000 to 35,000 clones, under 4.5% of them seen only once. Input material: blood. The origin of this receptor is a female donor with papillary thyroid cancer or a benign thyroid nodule (not recorded which). Some clones in this sample may be carry-over from other donors' samples. V is TRBV27 and J is TRBJ2-7; TRBD1 might be the D (6 bases). In nucleotides, the CDR3 is TGTGCCAGCAGGGGGGTCGGTACAGGGTCCTACGAGCAGTACTTC. It codes for CASRGVGTGSYEQYF.